Each of the 29 T cell receptor beta chains below was sequenced from the same sample in a study of CD8 T cells in ankylosing spondylitis. TCRdb analysed the 5' RACE reads with MiXCR anew, one entry per CDR3 protein. This sample yields approximately 520,000 distinct CDR3 sequences, of which about 5.2% are seen a single time; roughly 3.3% belongs to the top ten. Their recognized antigens are unknown. Study-level results: What appeared characteristic of ankylosing spondylitis blood was a TCR beta motif of several highly homologous variants.

Material: blood, either unsorted or a sorted T cell fraction (not recorded which). The source of these receptors is a male donor with ankylosing spondylitis.

This clonotype was counted ten times or more. The rearrangement joins TRBV12-3 or TRBV12-4 to TRBJ1-2, with TRBD1 matching over 7 bases. Losses at the gene ends were 4 bases for V and 8 bases for J; bases not matched to a gene: 10. The CDR3 extends over 14 amino acids. The CDR3 is CASSYLGGEGGYTF. In nucleotides, the CDR3 is TGTGCCAGCAGTTATTTAGGGGGCGAGGGGGGCTACACCTTC.

At least ten counts were recorded for this clonotype. The rearrangement uses TRBV7-9 and TRBJ1-1, with D uncertain. The CDR3 totals 13 residues. V lost 3 bases to trimming and J lost 4 bases, with 9 bases between them. Germline values: CDR1 SEHNR, CDR2 FQNEAQ (reference sequence). The CDR3 DNA reads as TGTGCCAGCAGCTTGATCGGGCCCACTGAAGCTTTCTTT. It codes for CASSLIGPTEAFF.

This clonotype was observed many times. The CDR3 protein is CASSLDPGWAEAFF. The CDR3 region has the DNA TGCGCCAGCAGCTTGGACCCGGGGTGGGCTGAAGCTTTCTTT. The chain carries TRBV5-1 and TRBJ1-1; no reliable D call. Germline loops: CDR1 SGHRS, CDR2 YFSETQ. V lost 0 bases, J lost 6 bases, and 12 bases lay in between. The CDR3 runs 14 residues.

This clonotype was counted ten times or more. The rearrangement uses TRBV29-1 and TRBJ1-1; D is possibly TRBD1 (6 bases). With 4 bases removed from V and 1 base from J, the gap between germline ends came to 13 bases. CDR1 is SQVTM and CDR2 is ANQGSEA in the germline V gene. This CDR3 has 14 residues. The CDR3 protein is CSVGRRGANTEAFF. CDR3 DNA sequence: TGCAGCGTTGGAAGAAGGGGGGCGAACACTGAAGCTTTCTTT.

The V call is TRBV7-2, the J call TRBJ2-5, with TRBD2 identical over 10 bases. This CDR3 region has 15 residues. V shed 1 base and J 13 bases; nucleotides not matched to a gene: 12. Germline CDR1 and CDR2: SGHTA and FQGNSA. This CDR3 reads CASSLGPGLAMVVYF. The CDR3 DNA follows: TGTGCCAGCAGCTTAGGCCCGGGACTAGCGATGGTGGTGTACTTC.

This clonotype was found many times. The chain recombines TRBV7-8 with TRBJ2-2; 10 bases match TRBD1. Germline V gene data show CDR1 as SGHVS and CDR2 as FQNEAQ. The CDR3 runs to 15 residues. J lost 5 bases, V lost 5 bases, and 5 bases had no gene match. CDR3 amino acids: CASSNRQGATGELFF. CDR3 sequence (DNA): TGTGCCAGCAGCAACAGACAGGGGGCGACCGGGGAGCTGTTTTTT.

Many counts were recorded for this clonotype. The chain uses TRBV5-4 and TRBJ1-1, with TRBD1 matching 7 bases. Per germline, CDR1 SGHNT and CDR2 YYREEE (reference sequence). Trimming removed 5 bases from V and 1 base from J; junction bases left unmatched: 2. This CDR3 contains 13 residues. CDR3 in DNA: TGTGCCAGCAGAGGGACAGCGAACACTGAAGCTTTCTTT. It encodes CASRGTANTEAFF.

There are a few counts of this clonotype. CDR3 in DNA: TGCGCCAGCAGCCAAGAAGTAGGAAGACCGAACACCGGGGAGCTGTTTTTT. Translating gives CASSQEVGRPNTGELFF. V usage is TRBV4-3 and J usage is TRBJ2-2; D gene unclear. The germline V and J ends were trimmed by 0 bases and 0 bases, with 11 bases remaining between them. This CDR3 spans 17 amino acids. CDR1 and CDR2 (germline): LGHNA, YSLEER.

This clonotype was seen many times. The rearrangement links TRBV9 to TRBJ2-3; TRBD1 agrees at 7 bases. Germline CDR1 SGDLS, CDR2 YYNGEE. V lost 4 bases, J lost 3 bases, and 8 bases stayed unmatched. This CDR3 region has 15 residues. This CDR3 reads CASSSGNRGTDTQYF. In DNA form, the CDR3 reads TGTGCCAGCAGCTCAGGAAACAGGGGAACAGATACGCAGTATTTT.

This clonotype has at least ten counts. The chain couples TRBV29-1 to TRBJ1-6; unclear D gene. The germline CDR1 and CDR2 sequences are SQVTM and ANQGSEA. The CDR3 sequence is 18 residues long. The ends were cut back, 1 base at V and 6 bases at J, with 22 bases in the middle. The CDR3 loop is CSVEVAGYFPGSNSPLHF. CDR3 nucleotide sequence: TGCAGCGTTGAAGTCGCTGGTTACTTCCCCGGGAGTAATTCACCCCTCCACTTT.

Many counts were recorded for this clonotype. V and J are TRBV29-1 and TRBJ1-1, with a possible D match to TRBD1 (5 bases). The CDR3 has 13 residues. With 6 bases removed from V and 7 bases from J, the gap between germline ends came to 18 bases. In germline, CDR1 is SQVTM, CDR2 ANQGSEA. The CDR3: CSVYRHLGGEAFF. The DNA of the CDR3 is TGCAGCGTCTACAGACACCTCGGGGGTGAAGCTTTCTTT.

This clonotype was recorded at least ten times. V and J are TRBV20-1 and TRBJ1-1; 10 bases fit TRBD1. The J segment lost 7 bases and the V segment lost 6 bases, leaving 8 bases of the junction unmatched. The CDR3 covers 13 residues. Germline CDR1 and CDR2: DFQATT and SNEGSKA (reference sequence). CDR3 sequence (DNA): TGCAGTGCCCACGGGGACAGGGGAGATGAAGCTTTCTTT. Residues: CSAHGDRGDEAFF.

This clonotype was counted many times. The V and J genes are TRBV9 and TRBJ2-2, with unresolved D. Germline values: CDR1 SGDLS, CDR2 YYNGEE. The CDR3 has 12 amino acids. Deletions cut 0 bases from V and 6 bases from J, with 3 bases between. This CDR3 reads CASSVAPGELFF. CDR3 bases: TGTGCCAGCAGCGTAGCCCCCGGGGAGCTGTTTTTT.

This clonotype has only a few counts. At one of its ends the junction is not consistent with the germline gene, which may arise from a read error. V is TRBV10-3 and J is TRBJ2-7; a possible D gene is TRBD1 (5 bases). This CDR3 contains 13 residues. Germline lookup yields CDR1 ENHRY and CDR2 SYGVKD. The CDR3 region is CAISPDTYYGQYF. As DNA, the CDR3 is TGTGCCATCAGTCCGGACACCTATTACGGGCAGTACTTC.

This clonotype was recorded at least ten times. V usage is TRBV6-5 and J usage is TRBJ2-3; perhaps D is TRBD1 or TRBD2 (5 bases each). The V end lost 0 bases, the J end lost 0 bases, and 13 bases lay between the germline ends. The CDR3 extends over 17 amino acids. Germline V gene lookup returns CDR1 MNHEY and CDR2 SVGAGI. As DNA, the CDR3 is TGTGCCAGCAGTTACTCGATTGGGACCTCCAGCACAGATACGCAGTATTTT. This codes for CASSYSIGTSSTDTQYF.

The table lists this clonotype with many counts. For the CDR3, the DNA is TGTGCCAGCACCAAAGGGAGCCCCGACTATGGCTACACCTTC. Protein product: CASTKGSPDYGYTF. The genes are TRBV6-2 or TRBV6-3 and TRBJ1-2; D is undetermined. This CDR3 has 14 residues. Germline V gene sequence: CDR1 MNHEY, CDR2 SVGEGT. The V gene lost 7 bases and the J gene lost 3 bases, with 15 bases spanning the gap.

This clonotype was picked up many times. J is TRBJ1-2 and V is TRBV12-3 or TRBV12-4; 9 nucleotides match TRBD1. CDR3 length equals 12 residues. The J segment lost 7 bases and the V segment lost 6 bases, leaving 3 bases of the junction unmatched. The CDR3 loop reads CASSGTGSGYTF. The CDR3, as DNA: TGTGCCAGCAGCGGGACAGGGAGTGGCTACACCTTC.

The rearrangement joins TRBV7-2 to TRBJ2-5; a possible D gene is TRBD1 (6 bases). The V and J ends lost 4 bases and 3 bases respectively, with 12 bases between them. CDR1 is SGHTA and CDR2 is FQGNSA in the germline V gene. This CDR3 contains 14 residues. CDR3 in DNA: TGTGCCAGCAGCTCCCGAAGGACAGAAGAGACCCAGTACTTC. Its translation is CASSSRRTEETQYF.

In regard to this clonotype: With a much larger clone just one base away, this may be a read error. This sequence joins TRBV5-1 and TRBJ2-7; weak D call: TRBD1 (5 bases). This CDR3 is built from 14 residues. The germline V gene has CDR1 SGHRS and CDR2 YFSETQ. The CDR3 coding sequence is TGCGCCAGCAGCTTGACCAGGGTATTCCACGAGCTGTACTTC. This sequence encodes CASSLTRVFHELYF.

This clonotype was observed many times. V and J are TRBV7-2 and TRBJ2-3; 8 bases line up with TRBD2. CDR1 is SGHTA, CDR2 FQGNSA, per germline. This CDR3 contains 16 residues. V gave up 2 bases and J gave up 4 bases; unmatched junction bases: 8. DNA for the CDR3: TGTGCCAGCAGCTTATACTCTGCGGGAGGCTCAGATACGCAGTATTTT. Translation gives CASSLYSAGGSDTQYF.

This clonotype was observed many times. The chain combines TRBV4-3 with TRBJ2-7; D is unresolved. The CDR3 is made up of 15 amino acids. V lost 4 bases and J 3 bases, leaving 16 bases between the germline ends. Germline V lookup: CDR1 LGHNA, CDR2 YSLEER. This CDR3 is CASSRDRVENYEQYF. The CDR3 DNA is TGCGCCAGCAGCCGGGATAGGGTTGAAAACTACGAGCAGTACTTC.

This clonotype has a count of ten or more. The chain is built from TRBV27 and TRBJ1-1, with D maybe TRBD1 (6 bases). Trimming left V 6 bases short and J 2 bases short, with 19 bases between. CDR3 length equals 16 residues. Germline CDR1 MNHEY, CDR2 SMNVEV (reference sequence). CDR3 residues: CASRSYREGGNTEAFF. CDR3 sequence (DNA): TGTGCCAGCAGGAGCTACAGGGAGGGTGGAAACACTGAAGCTTTCTTT.

In this sample, this clonotype turned up many times. The J gene is TRBJ2-2, the V gene TRBV4-3; tentative D call: TRBD2 (5 bases). V lost 0 bases and J lost 5, with 10 bases in between. The CDR3 covers 15 residues. Germline-derived CDR1 and CDR2 are LGHNA and YSLEER. The CDR3 DNA follows: TGCGCCAGCAGCCAAGATGGGTCGGGAACCGGGGAGCTGTTTTTT. Its translation: CASSQDGSGTGELFF.

This clonotype was counted many times. The rearrangement joins TRBV5-1 to TRBJ1-1, with TRBD1 identical over 11 bases. CDR3 length: 15 amino acids. J was trimmed by 4 bases and V by 1 base; bases with no gene match: 3. CDR1 and CDR2 from the germline V gene are SGHRS and YFSETQ. CDR3 in amino acids: CASSLSGTGGTEAFF. CDR3 DNA sequence: TGCGCCAGCAGCTTGTCAGGGACAGGGGGCACTGAAGCTTTCTTT.

This clonotype was seen at least ten times. The V gene is TRBV7-3, the J gene TRBJ1-2, with 10 positions matching TRBD1. Trimming at V came to 4 bases and at J to 8 bases, leaving 7 bases not matched to a gene. The CDR3 has 14 amino acids. Germline V gene data show CDR1 as SGHTA and CDR2 as FQGTGA. CDR3 loop: CASSSEGTGDGYTF. As DNA, the CDR3 is TGTGCCAGCAGCTCTGAGGGGACAGGGGACGGCTACACCTTC.

The sample holds many counts of this clonotype. The V and J genes are TRBV5-1 and TRBJ2-5, with a possible D match to TRBD2 (6 bases). Trimming took off 4 bases at V and 2 bases at J, with 15 bases between the two ends. Germline lookup yields CDR1 SGHRS and CDR2 YFSETQ. The length of the CDR3 is 15 residues. The CDR3 region is CASSLIPGTQETQYF. CDR3 nucleotides: TGCGCCAGCAGCCTAATCCCCGGGACTCAAGAGACCCAGTACTTC.

At least ten counts were recorded for this clonotype. The chain carries TRBV4-3 and TRBJ2-2; D gene uncertain. The CDR3 has 15 residues. Between the trimmed V and J ends, which lost 1 base and 6 bases, there was a span of 12 bases. Germline assignment: CDR1 LGHNA and CDR2 YSLEER. The CDR3 coding sequence is TGCGCCAGCAGCCAAGTGGGCCAGAAGGCCGGGGAGCTGTTTTTT. This gives the protein CASSQVGQKAGELFF.

This clonotype was seen at least ten times. The chain links TRBV29-1 to TRBJ1-1; D not resolved. Germline lookup yields CDR1 SQVTM and CDR2 ANQGSEA. This CDR3 spans 13 amino acids. The V end was cut by 2 bases, the J end by 3 bases, with 10 bases between. As DNA, the CDR3 is TGCAGCGTTGAACGTAGGCTCCACACTGAAGCTTTCTTT. Translating it yields CSVERRLHTEAFF.

The sample holds many counts of this clonotype. The rearrangement joins TRBV5-1 to TRBJ1-1; TRBD1 is a possible D gene (5 bases). This CDR3 has 13 amino acids. Germline V gene data show CDR1 as SGHRS and CDR2 as YFSETQ. Trimming took 2 bases from V and 9 from J, leaving 14 bases between them. DNA for the CDR3: TGCGCCAGCAGCTTTAACTTGGAGGGGAAAGCTTTCTTT. Translating it yields CASSFNLEGKAFF.